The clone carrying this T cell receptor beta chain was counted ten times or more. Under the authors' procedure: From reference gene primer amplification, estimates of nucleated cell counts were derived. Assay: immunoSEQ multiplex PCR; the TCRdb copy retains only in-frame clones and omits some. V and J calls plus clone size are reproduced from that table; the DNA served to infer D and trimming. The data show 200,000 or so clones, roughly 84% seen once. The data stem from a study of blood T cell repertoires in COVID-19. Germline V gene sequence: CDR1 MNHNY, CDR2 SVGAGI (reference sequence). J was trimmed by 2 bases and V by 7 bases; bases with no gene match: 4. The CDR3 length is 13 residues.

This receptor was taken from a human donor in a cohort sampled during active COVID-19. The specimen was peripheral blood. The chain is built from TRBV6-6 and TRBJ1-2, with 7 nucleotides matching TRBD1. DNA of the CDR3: TGTGCCAGCAATACGGGACAGAACTATGGCTACACCTTC. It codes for CASNTGQNYGYTF.